A selection of T cell receptor beta chains follows, all from one sample in a study of blood T cell repertoires in COVID-19. Profiling relied on immunoSEQ multiplex PCR, and the TCRdb table lists in-frame clones only, not all of them. The table has some 68,000 clones, roughly nine tenths seen once. Source material: peripheral blood. Receptors were obtained from a man in his fifties with active COVID-19. Both conserved end residues are part of each CDR3. The D gene is left open where the match is weak. Part of the rows lack a size; the others show once, few, many or a class for expanded clones.

abundance	v_gene	j_gene	d_gene	CDR3nt	CDR3aa
-	TRBV6-6	TRBJ1-6	-	TGTGCCAGCAGTCCACAGGGATCCCCCTATAATTCACCCCTCCACTTT	CASSPQGSPYNSPLHF
-	TRBV13	TRBJ2-2	TRBD2	TGTGCCAGCAGCTTAGGCCCTGGACTAGCAGACGCGAACACCGGGGAGCTGTTTTTT	CASSLGPGLADANTGELFF
-	TRBV5-1	TRBJ2-3	TRBD2	TGCGCCAGCAGTTTTAGCGGGGGGTTCACAGATACGCAGTATTTT	CASSFSGGFTDTQYF
-	TRBV3-1/TRBV3-2	TRBJ2-7	-	TGTGCCAGCAGCGCAACCTGGACTAACGAGCAGTACTTC	CASSATWTNEQYF
few	TRBV5-1	TRBJ2-3	-	TGCGCCAGCAGCTTGGAGGTGGGGCTGGGCACAGATACGCAGTATTTT	CASSLEVGLGTDTQYF
-	TRBV4-1	TRBJ2-2	TRBD1	TGCGCCAGCAGCCACCCACAGGGGGTCCCCACCGGGGAGCTGTTTTTT	CASSHPQGVPTGELFF
-	TRBV2	TRBJ2-1	TRBD2	TGTGCCAGCAGATTAGCGGGGGCCCCCTACAATGAGCAGTTCTTC	CASRLAGAPYNEQFF
-	TRBV19	TRBJ1-1	-	TGTGCCAGTAGGCGATACAGGGAGCGTACTGAAGCTTTCTTT	CASRRYRERTEAFF
-	TRBV6-2/TRBV6-3	TRBJ2-7	-	TGTGCCAGCAGTTACTCTCCCGCCTACGAGCAGTACTTC	CASSYSPAYEQYF
-	TRBV4-1	TRBJ1-1	-	TGCGCCAGCAGCCAAGGCACAGGGCCTGAAGCTTTCTTT	CASSQGTGPEAFF
-	TRBV19	TRBJ2-2	TRBD2	TGTGCCAGTAGTATTGGCGGGGGGTCTGGCTGGGAGCTGTTTTTT	CASSIGGGSGWELFF
-	TRBV11-2	TRBJ1-3	-	TGTGCCAGCAGCCCCAGAACGCTCTCTGGAAACACCATATATTTT	CASSPRTLSGNTIYF
once	TRBV5-1	TRBJ1-2	-	TGCGCCAGCAGCTTGGGACTAAACTATGGCTACACCTTC	CASSLGLNYGYTF
-	TRBV14	TRBJ2-1	TRBD2	TGTGCCAGCAGCCACCTTGCGGGGGGCAAATCACCCTACAATGAGCAGTTCTTC	CASSHLAGGKSPYNEQFF
-	TRBV5-4	TRBJ2-1	-	TGTGCCAGCAGCTTGGATGCTAGGAATTACAATGAGCAGTTCTTC	CASSLDARNYNEQFF
-	TRBV9	TRBJ2-3	TRBD1	TGTGCCAGCAGCGTAGCCCCTGGGGGCAGGGGGCTTGCAGATACGCAGTATTTT	CASSVAPGGRGLADTQYF
-	TRBV5-1	TRBJ1-1	-	TGCGCCAGCAGCGCCACAACCGACCTTATGGGGCTCTACACTGAAGCTTTCTTT	CASSATTDLMGLYTEAFF
-	TRBV18	TRBJ1-1	TRBD1	TGTGCCAGCTCGCCACAGGGGGTGAACACTGAAGCTTTCTTT	CASSPQGVNTEAFF
-	TRBV12-3/TRBV12-4	TRBJ2-7	TRBD1	TGTGCCAGCAGCCGACAGGGAATCCACGAGCAGTACTTC	CASSRQGIHEQYF
-	TRBV21-1	TRBJ2-7	-	TGTGCCAGCAGGGACTCATGGCGGGGGGGTGATGAGCAGTACTTC	CASRDSWRGGDEQYF
-	TRBV4-3	TRBJ2-5	-	TGCGCCAGCAGCCAAGTCCAGGGAAAAGAGACCCAGTACTTC	CASSQVQGKETQYF
-	TRBV18	TRBJ1-6	-	TGTGCCACCACCGTTGCGAATTCACCCCTCCACTTT	CATTVANSPLHF
-	TRBV18	TRBJ2-5	-	TGTGCCAGCTCACGAAACAGTGGAGGGGAGACCCAGTACTTC	CASSRNSGGETQYF
-	TRBV6-5	TRBJ2-7	TRBD1	TGTGCCAGCAACCGGGACAGGGAGGGCGAGCAGTACTTC	CASNRDREGEQYF
few	TRBV7-9	TRBJ1-3	TRBD1	TGTGCCAGCAGCTTAGGGGCAGGGGGTCAAAGCTCTGGAAACACCATATATTTT	CASSLGAGGQSSGNTIYF
-	TRBV3-1/TRBV3-2	TRBJ2-7	TRBD1	TGTGCCAGCAGCTTACAAATGACAGGGAGCTCCTACGAGCAGTACTTC	CASSLQMTGSSYEQYF
-	TRBV7-2	TRBJ1-1	-	TGTGCCAGCAGCGCTAAAATGAACACTGAAGCTTTCTTT	CASSAKMNTEAFF
-	TRBV29-1	TRBJ2-7	TRBD2	TGCAGCTACCGGGGGGTGGGCTACGAGCAGTACTTC	CSYRGVGYEQYF
-	TRBV4-1	TRBJ1-2	-	TGCGCCAGCAGCCAAGAAGAGGGTAGATCTGCCTATGGCTACACCTTC	CASSQEEGRSAYGYTF
-	TRBV7-2	TRBJ1-1	-	TGTGCCAGCAGCGAGGATGGCAGGGTCAATGAAGCTTTCTTT	CASSEDGRVNEAFF
-	TRBV5-1	TRBJ1-5	TRBD1	TGCGCCAGCAGCCCGGACAGGGGTGCGGATCAGCCCCAGCATTTT	CASSPDRGADQPQHF
-	TRBV2	TRBJ2-5	TRBD2	TGTGCCAGCAGTGAAAATAGCGGGGGAGAGACCCAGTACTTC	CASSENSGGETQYF
-	TRBV6-4	TRBJ1-1	-	TGTGCCAGCAGTGAGGGCATGAACACTGAAGCTTTCTTT	CASSEGMNTEAFF
-	TRBV12-3/TRBV12-4	TRBJ2-3	-	TGTGCCAGCAGTTTGGTCGGTGCAGATACGCAGTATTTT	CASSLVGADTQYF
once	TRBV7-2	TRBJ2-7	TRBD1	TGTGCCAGCAGCTTGGGGGACAGCTACGAGCAGTACTTC	CASSLGDSYEQYF
-	TRBV18	TRBJ1-6	TRBD1	TGTGCCAGCTCAACAGGACAGGGGGCGCAATCACCCCTCCACTTT	CASSTGQGAQSPLHF
-	TRBV18	TRBJ1-2	-	TGTGCCAGCTCACCACCGTTGCGAGAAACTGGCTACACCTTC	CASSPPLRETGYTF
-	TRBV7-2	TRBJ2-7	TRBD2	TGTGCCAGCAGCTCTAGCGGTTTGAGCTCCTACGAGCAGTACTTC	CASSSSGLSSYEQYF
-	TRBV2	TRBJ2-7	-	TGTGCCAGCAGTGAACGCGCTCCCTACGAGCAGTACTTC	CASSERAPYEQYF
-	TRBV13	TRBJ2-5	-	TGTGCCAGCAGCTTACAACAGGAGTACCAAGAGACCCAGTACTTC	CASSLQQEYQETQYF
once	TRBV11-2	TRBJ2-2	TRBD1	TGTGCCAGCAGCCCAAGGGACAGGGCAACCGGGGAGCTGTTTTTT	CASSPRDRATGELFF
-	TRBV27	TRBJ1-1	-	TGTGCCAGCACCGCCGGGAACACTGAAGCTTTCTTT	CASTAGNTEAFF
-	TRBV9	TRBJ1-5	TRBD1	TGTGCCAGCAGTGGGACAGGGGGCAATCAGCCCCAGCATTTT	CASSGTGGNQPQHF
-	TRBV5-6	TRBJ1-2	-	TGTGCCAGCAGCACCCGAACGGGCTATGGCTACACCTTC	CASSTRTGYGYTF
-	TRBV29-1	TRBJ2-3	TRBD1	TGCAGCGTCGTTCCTAGGGGGCTCGAAGATACGCAGTATTTT	CSVVPRGLEDTQYF
-	TRBV5-6	TRBJ2-2	TRBD1	TGTGCCAGCAGCGAGGGACAGGGAGTTACCGGGGAGCTGTTTTTT	CASSEGQGVTGELFF
-	TRBV11-2	TRBJ1-5	-	TGTGCCAGCAGCTCCGGGTTGGGTGGGAATCAGCCCCAGCATTTT	CASSSGLGGNQPQHF
-	TRBV30	TRBJ2-7	-	TGTGCCTGGAGTGTACTTAGCGGCGAGCAGTACTTC	CAWSVLSGEQYF
-	TRBV19	TRBJ1-2	TRBD1	TGTGCCACCCGGACAGGGAGCTATGGCTACACCTTC	CATRTGSYGYTF
-	TRBV12-5	TRBJ2-3	-	TGTGCTAGTGGTTTGGGAAGCGGGCGATACACAGATACGCAGTATTTT	CASGLGSGRYTDTQYF
-	TRBV30	TRBJ1-1	TRBD1	TGTGCCTGGACCCAACAGGGGGCTGGCGCTTTCTTT	CAWTQQGAGAFF
-	TRBV2	TRBJ2-7	TRBD1	TGTGTCAGCAGTGAACGGACAGGGGTTAACGAGCAGTACTTC	CVSSERTGVNEQYF
-	TRBV6-5	TRBJ2-3	-	TGTGCCAGCAGAATTAGCGGTAGCACAGATACGCAGTATTTT	CASRISGSTDTQYF
-	TRBV10-3	TRBJ1-2	-	TGTGCCATCAGTGACCCAGGGGACTATGGCTACACCTTC	CAISDPGDYGYTF